This TCR beta chain was identified during a study of identical twins. General study points: Out-of-frame alpha sequences common to twins exhibited a surplus of low generation probability.

Carrying unique molecular identifiers, the cDNA also gained a universal primer site through template switching. MiXCR, applied by TCRdb to the 5' RACE reads, yields one record per CDR3 protein. The table lists more than 650,000 distinct CDR3 sequences, over 5% of them singletons. Donors uniformly comprised healthy Caucasians. Trimming removed 3 bases from V and 7 bases from J; junction bases left unmatched: 11. In germline, CDR1 is SGHTA, CDR2 FQGNSA. The CDR3 runs to 16 residues. In this sample, this clonotype turned up many times. Its antigen is as yet unknown. Sequences were obtained from naive T cells sorted from blood. This receptor was identified in a man between 18 and 35 years old in good health. The V gene is TRBV7-2, the J gene TRBJ2-1, with 8 bases that match TRBD2. DNA for the CDR3: TGTGCCAGCAGCTTCTTCCCGCCGGGACTAGTGAATGAGCAGTTCTTC. Its protein product is CASSFFPPGLVNEQFF.